The TCR beta chain described here comes from a study of T cell repertoires in cytomegalovirus infection. Looking at the study overall: Both recently identified HLA-C-restricted and well-studied HLA-B-restricted CMV epitopes were used in the study. Evidence of both CMV infection and a matching HLA type came from public TCR beta signatures. Study outcomes and limitations: Dominating the ex vivo response were HLA-C-restricted CMV-specific TCR beta clonotypes. Based on cumulative public TCR beta family frequency, carriers of CMV plus the relevant HLA were identified.

About this clonotype itself: What it binds is unknown.

The CDR3 is 12 residues long. Trimming removed 5 bases from V and 4 bases from J; junction bases left unmatched: 0. Germline V lookup: CDR1 SNHLY, CDR2 FYNNEI. In TCRdb, the reads were re-called with MiXCR into one record per CDR3 protein. The sample shows under 90,000 distinct CDR3 sequences, 40% to 50% of them seen only once. The source is a human donor in good health (CMV status not recorded). Some clones in this sample may be carry-over from other donors' samples. The gene calls are TRBV2 and TRBJ2-3, with TRBD1 identical over 7 bases. The source was CD8+ T cells from cultured PBMCs, collected from culture after CMV antigen stimulation. CDR3 coding DNA: TGTGCCAGCAGTCAGGGGGCAGATACGCAGTATTTT. It codes for CASSQGADTQYF.